Following are 7 T cell receptor beta chains from one sample sequenced in a study of blood T cell repertoires in COVID-19. Libraries were prepared by immunoSEQ multiplex PCR; TCRdb keeps only in-frame clonotypes and omits some of them. The repertoire consists of roughly 400,000 clones, with approximately 87% occurring once and the leading ten covering roughly a tenth. Sequenced sample: PBMCs or T cells enriched from blood (not recorded which). The receptor set was obtained from a woman between 45 and 60 years old who had recovered from COVID-19.

V gene TRBV5-1 combines with J gene TRBJ1-4, with 8 bases lining up with TRBD1. With 4 bases clipped from V and 10 bases from J, the junction kept 9 bases outside the gene matches. The CDR3 is 14 amino acids. Germline CDR1 reads SGHRS; CDR2 reads YFSETQ. The CDR3 here is CASSRGQGRGKLFF. CDR3 nucleotide sequence: TGCGCCAGCAGCAGAGGACAGGGACGAGGAAAACTGTTTTTT.

V is TRBV6-1 and J is TRBJ1-3; perhaps TRBD1 as D (6 bases). The CDR3 length is 16 residues. Trimming shortened V by 1 base and J by 0 bases, and 10 bases separated the two germline ends. In germline, CDR1 is MNHNS, CDR2 SASEGT. CDR3 DNA: TGTGCCAGCAGTGAAGTGGACAGCACCTCTGGAAACACCATATATTTT. Protein: CASSEVDSTSGNTIYF.

The chain couples TRBV7-6 to TRBJ2-5, with 7 bases aligning to TRBD1. J was trimmed by 2 bases and V by 2 bases; bases with no gene match: 11. This CDR3 comprises 17 residues. CDR1 SGHVS and CDR2 FNYEAQ come from the germline V gene. CDR3 residues: CASSLRGRVGQQETQYF. CDR3 nucleotides: TGTGCCAGCAGCTTAAGGGGGCGGGTAGGCCAGCAAGAGACCCAGTACTTC.

This chain uses TRBV27 with TRBJ1-1; TRBD1 aligns across 9 bases. Unmatched junction bases numbered 10, after V lost 10 bases and J lost 4 bases. This CDR3 has 14 residues. Germline lookup yields CDR1 MNHEY and CDR2 SMNVEV (reference sequence). This chain's CDR3 is CATGDRENFTEAFF. The CDR3 nucleotides read TGTGCCACCGGGGACAGGGAAAATTTCACTGAAGCTTTCTTT.

The V and J genes are TRBV4-3 and TRBJ2-1; D uncertain. This CDR3 spans 17 amino acids. V gave up 1 base and J gave up 4 bases, with 17 bases separating them. The germline V gene has CDR1 LGHNA and CDR2 YSLEER. Written as DNA, the CDR3 is TGCGCCAGCAGCCAAGGAAGTATTCGTACAGCTTACAATGAGCAGTTCTTC. This encodes CASSQGSIRTAYNEQFF.

The gene calls are TRBV7-2 and TRBJ2-1; 10 positions match TRBD2. V shed 4 bases, J shed 7 bases, and the junction held 4 bases outside the gene matches. The CDR3 loop spans 14 amino acids. Germline V gene lookup returns CDR1 SGHTA and CDR2 FQGNSA. CDR3 sequence reads: CASSSGLARNEQFF. The CDR3 DNA reads as TGTGCCAGCAGCTCGGGACTAGCGAGAAATGAGCAGTTCTTC.

The V and J genes are TRBV5-5 and TRBJ1-2; D is perhaps TRBD1 (6 bases). This CDR3 is 15 amino acids long. Germline assignment: CDR1 SGHKS and CDR2 YYEKEE (reference sequence). V gave up 1 base and J gave up 4 bases, with 14 bases separating them. CDR3 in amino acids: CASSLYPGQTYGYTF. As DNA, the CDR3 is TGTGCCAGCAGCTTGTACCCGGGACAAACCTATGGCTACACCTTC.